The rows below give T cell receptor beta chains drawn from one sample of a study of blood T cell repertoires in COVID-19. Sequencing used immunoSEQ multiplex PCR; TCRdb keeps in-frame clones, though not all of them. Of more than 100,000 clones in the sample, 85% to 90% were seen once. The material sequenced was peripheral blood. The receptors originated from a man aged 45-65 years with active or convalescent COVID-19. The CDR3 runs from the conserved cysteine through the conserved F or W. The D gene is left open where the match is weak. Size tells how often a clone was seen (once, few, many) or the class of an expanded clone, and some rows leave it out.

>TRBJ2-5|TRBV6-2/TRBV6-3|NA|NA
CASSLGTLQETQYF
TGTGCCAGCAGTTTAGGGACACTTCAAGAGACCCAGTACTTC
>TRBJ1-5|TRBV30|TRBD1|NA
CAWRGTGAGNQPQHF
TGTGCCTGGAGGGGGACAGGGGCGGGCAATCAGCCCCAGCATTTT
>TRBJ2-7|TRBV5-1|TRBD1|NA
CASSLAEDREHYEQYF
TGCGCCAGCAGCTTGGCCGAGGACAGGGAACACTACGAGCAGTACTTC
>TRBJ1-4|TRBV18|TRBD1|few
CASSNRDREKLFF
TGTGCCAGCTCAAACCGGGACAGGGAAAAACTGTTTTTT
>TRBJ2-5|TRBV27|TRBD2|NA
CASSLWVSGRRETQYF
TGTGCCAGCAGTTTATGGGTTAGCGGGAGAAGGGAGACCCAGTACTTC
>TRBJ2-1|TRBV9|TRBD2|NA
CASSPRTSDGNEQFF
TGTGCCAGCAGCCCAAGGACTAGCGATGGCAATGAGCAGTTCTTC
>TRBJ1-6|TRBV3-1/TRBV3-2|TRBD1|NA
CASSQMTGGWNSPLHF
TGTGCCAGCAGCCAAATGACAGGGGGATGGAATTCACCCCTCCACTTT
>TRBJ1-2|TRBV5-1|NA|once
CASSFRDTNNYGYTF
TGCGCCAGCAGCTTCCGGGACACCAATAACTATGGCTACACCTTC
>TRBJ2-5|TRBV7-2|TRBD2|NA
CASSIPSGGGETQYF
TGTGCCAGCAGCATCCCTAGCGGAGGCGGGGAGACCCAGTACTTC
>TRBJ2-7|TRBV9|NA|NA
CASSVTDRATYEQYF
TGTGCCAGCAGCGTAACAGACCGAGCTACCTACGAGCAGTACTTC
>TRBJ1-1|TRBV19|TRBD1|few
CASKTGKMNTEAFF
TGTGCCAGCAAGACAGGGAAAATGAACACTGAAGCTTTCTTT
>TRBJ1-4|TRBV11-2|TRBD1|NA
CASSLAARGSEKLFF
TGTGCCAGCAGCTTAGCGGCCAGGGGGTCTGAAAAACTGTTTTTT
>TRBJ1-6|TRBV5-4|NA|NA
CASSQDLDSPLHF
TGTGCCAGCAGCCAGGACTTGGATTCACCCCTCCACTTT
>TRBJ2-2|TRBV18|NA|NA
CASSPLGSAGELFF
TGTGCCAGCTCACCGTTGGGCTCGGCCGGGGAGCTGTTTTTT
>TRBJ1-6|TRBV4-1|NA|NA
CASSQELMSGVPSPLHF
TGCGCCAGCAGCCAAGAATTAATGTCGGGGGTGCCCTCACCCCTCCACTTT
>TRBJ2-2|TRBV9|TRBD2|NA
CASSVGLAGNTGELFF
TGTGCCAGCAGCGTAGGTCTAGCGGGGAACACCGGGGAGCTGTTTTTT
>TRBJ1-6|TRBV6-5|TRBD1|NA
CASRLTGGNSPLHF
TGTGCCAGCAGACTAACAGGGGGCAATTCACCCCTCCACTTT
>TRBJ2-7|TRBV19|NA|NA
CASSIDVGLYEQYF
TGTGCCAGTAGTATCGATGTTGGACTCTACGAGCAGTACTTC
>TRBJ2-7|TRBV11-2|TRBD1|NA
CASSSRPGQGPRRSYEQYF
TGTGCCAGCAGCTCGAGACCGGGACAGGGACCCCGGCGATCCTACGAGCAGTACTTC
>TRBJ2-7|TRBV6-5|TRBD1|NA
CASSRDRYEQYF
TGTGCCAGCAGCCGGGACAGGTACGAGCAGTACTTC
>TRBJ2-5|TRBV6-1|TRBD2|NA
CASSVLIAGGTQETQYF
TGTGCCAGCAGTGTATTGATAGCGGGAGGGACCCAAGAGACCCAGTACTTC
>TRBJ1-3|TRBV18|TRBD1|NA
CASSPPGQGAGNTIYF
TGTGCCAGCTCACCACCGGGACAGGGGGCTGGAAACACCATATATTTT
>TRBJ2-1|TRBV9|NA|once
CASSVTGSRGNEQFF
TGTGCCAGCAGCGTAACGGGATCCCGGGGGAATGAGCAGTTCTTC
>TRBJ1-2|TRBV7-2|TRBD1|NA
CASSLSATGVGYTF
TGTGCCAGCAGCTTATCGGCCACAGGGGTTGGCTACACCTTC
>TRBJ2-2|TRBV5-4|TRBD2|NA
CASSLAGLAGGTGELFF
TGTGCCAGCAGCTTGGCGGGACTAGCGGGAGGCACCGGGGAGCTGTTTTTT
>TRBJ1-2|TRBV29-1|TRBD1|NA
CSVEGTGQGNYGYTF
TGCAGCGTTGAAGGAACTGGACAGGGGAACTATGGCTACACCTTC
>TRBJ1-1|TRBV7-2|NA|NA
CASSLTGTKTYEAFF
TGTGCCAGCAGCCTAACCGGGACAAAGACTTATGAAGCTTTCTTT
>TRBJ2-1|TRBV7-9|NA|NA
CASSLRGNEQFF
TGTGCCAGCAGCTTACGGGGCAATGAGCAGTTCTTC
>TRBJ2-2|TRBV3-1/TRBV3-2|TRBD2|NA
CASSQEGLAGTGELFF
TGTGCCAGCAGCCAAGAGGGACTAGCGGGGACCGGGGAGCTGTTTTTT
>TRBJ1-6|TRBV6-5|NA|NA
CASRRTENSPLHF
TGTGCCAGCAGGCGGACAGAAAATTCACCCCTCCACTTT
>TRBJ2-3|TRBV11-2|TRBD2|few
CASSPQSTGTSGRGTQYF
TGTGCCAGCAGCCCACAATCAACCGGGACTAGCGGGAGAGGTACGCAGTATTTT
>TRBJ2-1|TRBV12-5|TRBD1|NA
CASGLVQQGLLNEQFF
TGTGCTAGTGGTTTGGTACAACAGGGGCTGCTCAATGAGCAGTTCTTC
>TRBJ1-5|TRBV28|TRBD1|few
CASSLGQGSGQPQHF
TGTGCCAGCAGTTTAGGACAGGGGAGCGGTCAGCCCCAGCATTTT
>TRBJ1-1|TRBV6-2/TRBV6-3|NA|NA
CASSNTGRTEAFF
TGTGCCAGCAGTAATACAGGGCGTACTGAAGCTTTCTTT
>TRBJ1-1|TRBV6-6|NA|NA
CASRTDMNTEAFF
TGTGCCAGCAGGACGGACATGAACACTGAAGCTTTCTTT
>TRBJ2-3|TRBV5-1|NA|NA
CASSLDSGTDTQYF
TGCGCCAGCAGCTTGGATTCAGGCACAGATACGCAGTATTTT
>TRBJ2-6|TRBV2|NA|NA
CASTERTSGGANVLTF
TGTGCCAGCACCGAGCGGACCTCGGGCGGGGCCAACGTCCTGACTTTC
>TRBJ2-1|TRBV27|TRBD1|NA
CASSLWDSFPNEQFF
TGTGCCAGCAGTTTGTGGGACAGCTTCCCCAATGAGCAGTTCTTC
>TRBJ2-2|TRBV6-6|TRBD2|NA
CASTLAGATGELFF
TGTGCCAGCACGTTAGCGGGAGCGACCGGGGAGCTGTTTTTT
>TRBJ1-2|TRBV30|NA|NA
CAWQTGVSSPIGYTF
TGTGCCTGGCAGACCGGGGTATCAAGCCCCATTGGCTACACCTTC
>TRBJ2-3|TRBV5-4|NA|once
CASSFTGTTDTQYF
TGTGCCAGCAGCTTTACCGGGACTACAGATACGCAGTATTTT
>TRBJ1-1|TRBV6-5|NA|NA
CASTTGYTEAFF
TGTGCCAGCACGACAGGTTACACTGAAGCTTTCTTT
>TRBJ2-7|TRBV29-1|TRBD1|NA
CSVGRTGPYEQYF
TGCAGCGTGGGGCGGACAGGGCCCTACGAGCAGTACTTC
>TRBJ1-5|TRBV10-1|NA|NA
CASSESMGGQPQHF
TGCGCCAGCAGTGAGTCTATGGGGGGTCAGCCCCAGCATTTT
>TRBJ2-2|TRBV2|TRBD2|NA
CASIGLAGGGGELFF
TGTGCCAGCATCGGACTAGCGGGAGGCGGCGGGGAGCTGTTTTTT
>TRBJ2-7|TRBV27|NA|NA
CASSLTGGSSYEQYF
TGTGCCAGCAGTTTAACTGGGGGGAGCTCCTACGAGCAGTACTTC